The 2 T cell receptor beta chains below were found in one sample sequenced in a study of post-analysis software for immune sequencing data. Unique molecular identifiers were built into the TCR beta cDNA libraries. TCRdb independently ran MiXCR on the PCR reads; one entry per CDR3 protein. In the table there are 750,000 to 950,000 distinct CDR3 sequences, approximately 53% of which are singletons. These receptors' targets are unknown. General study points: When patients were compared with controls, four to six TRBV segments were more frequent, TRBV5-6, TRBV5-1 and TRBV20-1 among them.

The sequenced material came from blood. These receptors all come from a girl aged 10 to 17 with multiple sclerosis.

The chain combines TRBV7-6 with TRBJ2-3, with 12 bases identical to TRBD2. CDR1 is SGHVS and CDR2 is FNYEAQ in the germline V gene. This CDR3 contains 17 residues. V shed 2 bases, J shed 5 bases, and the junction held 8 bases outside the gene matches. The CDR3 DNA follows: TGTGCCAGCAGCTTATTCACTAGCGGGGGGCGAGGAGATACGCAGTATTTT. Encoded protein: CASSLFTSGGRGDTQYF.

Regarding this clonotype: A junction boundary mismatches the germline segment, possibly from a read error. V gene TRBV15 combines with J gene TRBJ2-1; 7 positions match TRBD2. Germline-derived CDR1 and CDR2 are LNHNV and YYDKDF (reference sequence). This CDR3 has 16 residues. The CDR3: CTTSREASGSYNEQFF. In DNA, the CDR3 is TGTACCACCAGCAGAGAGGCTAGCGGCTCCTACAATGAGCAGTTCTTC.